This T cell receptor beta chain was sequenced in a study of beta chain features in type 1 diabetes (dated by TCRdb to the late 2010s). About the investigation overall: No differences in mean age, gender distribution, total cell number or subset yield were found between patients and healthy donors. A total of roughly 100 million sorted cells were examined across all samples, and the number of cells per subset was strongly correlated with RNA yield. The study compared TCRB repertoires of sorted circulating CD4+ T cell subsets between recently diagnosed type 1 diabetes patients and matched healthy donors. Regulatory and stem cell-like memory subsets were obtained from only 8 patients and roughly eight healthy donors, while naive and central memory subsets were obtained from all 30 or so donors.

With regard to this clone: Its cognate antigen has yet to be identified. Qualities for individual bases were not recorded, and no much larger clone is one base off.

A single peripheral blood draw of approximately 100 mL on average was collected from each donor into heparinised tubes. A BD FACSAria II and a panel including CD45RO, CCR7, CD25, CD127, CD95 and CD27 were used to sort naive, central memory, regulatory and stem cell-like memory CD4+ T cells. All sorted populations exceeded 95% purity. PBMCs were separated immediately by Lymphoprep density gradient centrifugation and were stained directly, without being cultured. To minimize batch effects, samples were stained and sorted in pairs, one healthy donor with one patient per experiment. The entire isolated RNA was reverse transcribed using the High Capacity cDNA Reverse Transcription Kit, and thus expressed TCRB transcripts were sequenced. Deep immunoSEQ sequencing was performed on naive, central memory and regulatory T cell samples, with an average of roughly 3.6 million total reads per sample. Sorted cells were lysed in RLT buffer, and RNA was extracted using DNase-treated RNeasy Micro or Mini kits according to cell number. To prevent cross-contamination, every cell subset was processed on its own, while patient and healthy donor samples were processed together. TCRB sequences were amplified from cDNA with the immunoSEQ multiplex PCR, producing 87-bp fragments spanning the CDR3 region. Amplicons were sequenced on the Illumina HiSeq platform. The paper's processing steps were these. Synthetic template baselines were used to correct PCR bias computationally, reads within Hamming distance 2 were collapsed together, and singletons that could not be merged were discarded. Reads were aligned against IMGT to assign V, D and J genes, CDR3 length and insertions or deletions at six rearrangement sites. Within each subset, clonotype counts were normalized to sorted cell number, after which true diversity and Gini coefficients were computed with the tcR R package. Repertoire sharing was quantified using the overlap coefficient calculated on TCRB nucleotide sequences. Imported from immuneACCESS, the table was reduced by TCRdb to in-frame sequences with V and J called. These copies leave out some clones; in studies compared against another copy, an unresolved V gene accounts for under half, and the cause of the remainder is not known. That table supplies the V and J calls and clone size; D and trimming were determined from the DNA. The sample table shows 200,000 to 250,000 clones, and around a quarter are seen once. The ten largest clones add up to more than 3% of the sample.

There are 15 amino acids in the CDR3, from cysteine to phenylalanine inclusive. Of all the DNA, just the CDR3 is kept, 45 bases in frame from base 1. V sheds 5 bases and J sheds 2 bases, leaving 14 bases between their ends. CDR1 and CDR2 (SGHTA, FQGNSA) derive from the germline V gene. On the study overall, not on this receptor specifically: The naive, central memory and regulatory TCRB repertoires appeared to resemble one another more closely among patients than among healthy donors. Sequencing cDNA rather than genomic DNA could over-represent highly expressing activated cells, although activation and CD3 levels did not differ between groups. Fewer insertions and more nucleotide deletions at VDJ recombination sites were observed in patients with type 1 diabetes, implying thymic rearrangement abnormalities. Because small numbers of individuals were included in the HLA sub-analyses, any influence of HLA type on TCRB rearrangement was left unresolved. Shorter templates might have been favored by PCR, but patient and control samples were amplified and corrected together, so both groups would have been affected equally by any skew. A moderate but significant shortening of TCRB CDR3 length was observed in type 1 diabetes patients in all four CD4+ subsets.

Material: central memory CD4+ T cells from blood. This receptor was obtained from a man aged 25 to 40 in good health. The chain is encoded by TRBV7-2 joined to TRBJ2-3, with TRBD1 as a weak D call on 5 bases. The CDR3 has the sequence CASSALGQPTDTQYF. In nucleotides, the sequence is TGTGCCAGCAGCGCCTTGGGGCAGCCCACAGATACGCAGTATTTT.